These 12 T cell receptor beta chains were sequenced from one sample in a study of CD8+ T cells in alopecia areata. Treatment defined: oral pan-JAK inhibitor, 5-10 mg twice daily. RNA extraction was followed by reverse transcription into cDNA, which acted as the sequencing template. Profiling relied on immunoSEQ multiplex PCR, and the TCRdb table lists in-frame clones only, not all of them. The sample contains some 100,000 clones, around 60% of which appear only once. Specimen: CD8+ T cells sorted from blood, collected at roughly week 55, from a patient treated with tofacitinib. Every receptor here comes from a human donor with alopecia areata.

The chain is built from TRBV10-2 and TRBJ2-3; 7 bases map to TRBD2. The CDR3 runs to 13 residues. The germline V gene encodes CDR1 WSHSY and CDR2 SAAADI. The J segment lost 5 bases and the V segment lost 4 bases, leaving 3 bases of the junction unmatched. The CDR3 DNA reads TGCGCCAGCAGTGGACTAGCAGTAGATACGCAGTATTTT. Its translation is CASSGLAVDTQYF.

The chain couples TRBV7-9 to TRBJ2-7; D not resolved. V dropped 7 bases and J dropped 6 bases, with 16 bases sitting between them. The CDR3 is made up of 13 amino acids. Germline CDR1 SEHNR, CDR2 FQNEAQ (reference sequence). In DNA form, the CDR3 reads TGTGCCAGCAACCCCCTTGAGGATTTCGAGCAGTACTTC. Translated: CASNPLEDFEQYF.

V and J are TRBV25-1 and TRBJ2-3; 9 bases are shared with TRBD1. This CDR3 spans 18 amino acids. With 1 base clipped from V and 4 bases from J, the junction kept 12 bases outside the gene matches. Germline CDR1 reads MGHDK; CDR2 reads SYGVNS. The CDR3: CASSEWPGQGQVADTQYF. Here the CDR3 DNA reads TGTGCCAGCAGTGAATGGCCGGGACAGGGACAGGTGGCAGATACGCAGTATTTT.

The CDR3 loop reads CSVEDPQGFHYGYTF. The CDR3, as DNA: TGCAGCGTTGAAGACCCACAGGGGTTTCACTATGGCTACACCTTC. The V gene is TRBV29-1, the J gene TRBJ1-2; TRBD1 aligns across 7 bases. This CDR3 is built from 15 residues. Germline V gene lookup returns CDR1 SQVTM and CDR2 ANQGSEA. Trimming took 0 bases from V and 3 from J; bases not matched to a gene: 7.

This clone was seen a few times. The chain uses TRBV30 and TRBJ2-3, with 9 positions matching TRBD2. The CDR3 extends over 15 amino acids. V was clipped by 4 bases and J by 2 bases; unmatched bases: 7. Germline assignment: CDR1 GTSNPN and CDR2 SVGIG (reference sequence). CDR3 nucleotides: TGTGCCTGGACCCCCGGGACTAGCCCCACAGATACGCAGTATTTT. Translated: CAWTPGTSPTDTQYF.

This chain connects TRBV7-9 to TRBJ1-2; 7 positions agree with TRBD1. Unmatched junction bases numbered 5, after V lost 11 bases and J lost 8 bases. The CDR3 length is 10 residues. The germline CDR1 and CDR2 sequences are SEHNR and FQNEAQ (reference sequence). The CDR3 DNA follows: TGTGCCGGGGACAGTCTGGGCTACACCTTC. Encoded protein: CAGDSLGYTF.

The chain uses TRBV7-9 and TRBJ1-5, with D hard to call. Germline CDR1 and CDR2: SEHNR and FQNEAQ (reference sequence). Trimming took 5 bases from V and 0 from J, leaving 8 bases between them. The CDR3 covers 14 residues. The CDR3 loop is CASSDGYSNQPQHF. The CDR3 DNA reads TGTGCCAGCAGCGACGGTTATAGCAATCAGCCCCAGCATTTT. The full variable domain, its missing parts supplied by reference TRBV7-9 and TRBJ1-5, is DTGVSQNPRHKITKRGQNVTFRCDPISEHNRLYWYRQTLGQGPEFLTYFQNEAQLEKSRLLSDRFSAERPKGSFSTLEIQRTEQGDSAMYLCASSDGYSNQPQHFGDGTRLSIL.

V usage is TRBV30 and J usage is TRBJ2-4, with a weak D call TRBD1 (5 bases). Germline V CDR1 and CDR2: GTSNPN, SVGIG (reference sequence). V was cut by 7 bases and J by 5 bases, with 24 bases left in between. The CDR3 extends over 16 amino acids. The CDR3 sequence: CAFTPLVPWGQNIQYF. The CDR3, as DNA: TGTGCCTTCACCCCGCTAGTACCTTGGGGCCAAAACATTCAGTACTTC.

The genes are TRBV11-2 and TRBJ2-1; D gene unclear. There are 12 residues in the CDR3. Trimming took off 4 bases at V and 8 bases at J, with 9 bases between the two ends. Germline lookup yields CDR1 SGHAT and CDR2 FQNNGV. The DNA for the CDR3 is TGTGCCAGCAGCTACGATTTGGATGAGCAGTTCTTC. It encodes CASSYDLDEQFF.

This chain connects TRBV29-1 to TRBJ2-1; 10 positions agree with TRBD1. Germline loops: CDR1 SQVTM, CDR2 ANQGSEA. With V trimmed by 6 bases and J by 8 bases, 16 bases remained unmatched. The CDR3 covers 16 residues. This CDR3 reads CSVAADRGLGGDEQFF. The CDR3 region has the DNA TGCAGCGTCGCTGCAGACAGGGGGCTTGGCGGGGATGAGCAGTTCTTC.

The rearrangement links TRBV29-1 to TRBJ2-1; 9 bases are shared with TRBD2. J lost 8 bases, V lost 1 base, and 21 bases had no gene match. CDR1 and CDR2 from the germline V gene are SQVTM and ANQGSEA. The CDR3 covers 19 residues. CDR3 protein: CSVEGAQAGGTPTSDEQFF. The CDR3, as DNA: TGCAGCGTTGAAGGGGCTCAAGCGGGGGGTACCCCTACATCCGATGAGCAGTTCTTC.

The chain links TRBV25-1 to TRBJ2-5, with D possibly TRBD1 on 6 matching bases. The CDR3 is 15 amino acids. Trimming removed 4 bases at V and 0 bases at J, with 12 bases between. Per the germline V gene, CDR1 is MGHDK and CDR2 is SYGVNS. CDR3 sequence: CASSVLGGDQETQYF. CDR3 nucleotide sequence: TGTGCCAGCAGTGTCCTAGGGGGTGACCAAGAGACCCAGTACTTC.